This TCR beta chain appears in the sequencing data of a study of beta chain features in type 1 diabetes. In germline, CDR1 is SQVTM, CDR2 ANQGSEA. The CDR3 extends over 15 amino acids. V lost 4 bases to trimming and J lost 0 bases; unmatched junction nucleotides: 8. Stem cell-like memory, regulatory, central memory and naive CD4+ cells were sorted via CD45RO/CCR7/CD25/CD127/CD95/CD27. Every isolated RNA sample was fully reverse transcribed, so sequencing captured expressed TCRB transcripts. Measured with immunoSEQ multiplex PCR; TCRdb has only the in-frame clones, and not every one. The data show over 350,000 clones, about 14% seen once.

Material for sequencing was naive CD4+ T cells from blood. The genes are TRBV29-1 and TRBJ1-2; 7 nucleotides line up with TRBD1. The sequence was collected from a woman under 30 in good health. CDR3 DNA sequence: TGCAGCGTTGGGGGACAGCCCGGCTCTAACTATGGCTACACCTTC. Protein product: CSVGGQPGSNYGYTF.